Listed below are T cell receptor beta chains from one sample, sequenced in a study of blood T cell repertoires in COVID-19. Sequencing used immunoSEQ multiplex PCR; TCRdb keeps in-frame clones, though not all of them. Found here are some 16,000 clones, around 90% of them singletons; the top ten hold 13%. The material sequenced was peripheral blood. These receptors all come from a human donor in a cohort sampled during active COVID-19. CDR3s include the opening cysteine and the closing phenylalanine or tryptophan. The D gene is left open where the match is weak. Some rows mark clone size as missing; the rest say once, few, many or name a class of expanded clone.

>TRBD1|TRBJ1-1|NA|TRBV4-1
CASSQNHPDRGSSAEAFF
TGCGCCAGCAGCCAAAATCACCCGGACAGGGGATCGAGCGCTGAAGCTTTCTTT
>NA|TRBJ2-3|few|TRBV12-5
CASGTPTGDTQYF
TGTGCTAGTGGTACCCCGACAGGAGATACGCAGTATTTT
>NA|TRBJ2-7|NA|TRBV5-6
CASSLKGKQYF
TGTGCCAGCAGCTTGAAGGGGAAGCAGTACTTC
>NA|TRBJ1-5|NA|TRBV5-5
CASSFGDSFQPQHF
TGTGCCAGCAGCTTTGGTGACAGTTTCCAGCCCCAGCATTTT
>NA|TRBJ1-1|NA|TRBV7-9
CASAYPGDTEAFF
TGTGCTTCAGCTTATCCGGGGGACACTGAAGCTTTCTTT
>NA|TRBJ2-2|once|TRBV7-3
CASSPGHNTGELFF
TGTGCCAGCAGCCCCGGACATAACACCGGGGAGCTGTTTTTT
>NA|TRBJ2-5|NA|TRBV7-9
CASSPIRTQETQYF
TGTGCCAGCAGCCCCATCCGGACACAAGAGACCCAGTACTTC
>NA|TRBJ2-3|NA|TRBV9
CASSVGAGGTDTQYF
TGTGCCAGCAGCGTAGGCGCCGGGGGCACAGATACGCAGTATTTT
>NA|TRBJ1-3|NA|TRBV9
CASSPPTGTRSGNTIYF
TGTGCCAGCAGCCCCCCCACCGGGACTCGCTCTGGAAACACCATATATTTT
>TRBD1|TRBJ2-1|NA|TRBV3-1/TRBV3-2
CASSQEQGPYNEQFF
TGTGCCAGCAGCCAAGAACAGGGGCCCTACAATGAGCAGTTCTTC
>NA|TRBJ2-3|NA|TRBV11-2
CASTTERHTQYF
TGTGCCAGTACGACTGAGCGTCATACGCAGTATTTT
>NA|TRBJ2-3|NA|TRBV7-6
CASSQRPHGSTDTQYF
TGTGCCAGCAGCCAGAGGCCTCACGGGAGCACAGATACGCAGTATTTT
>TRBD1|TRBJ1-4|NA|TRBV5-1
CASSLGAGGGYEKLFF
TGCGCCAGCAGCTTGGGGGCTGGAGGGGGCTACGAAAAACTGTTTTTT
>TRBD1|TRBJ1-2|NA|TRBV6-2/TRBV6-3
CASSYSVGQGENYGYTF
TGTGCCAGCAGTTACTCGGTAGGACAGGGTGAGAACTATGGCTACACCTTC
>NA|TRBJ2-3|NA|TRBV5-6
CASSLAGVTDTQYF
TGTGCCAGCAGCTTGGCGGGGGTCACAGATACGCAGTATTTT
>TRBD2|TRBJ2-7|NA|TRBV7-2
CASSGTSGVGEQYF
TGTGCCAGCAGCGGGACTAGCGGGGTGGGGGAGCAGTACTTC
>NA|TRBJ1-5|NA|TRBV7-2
CASSHTGGDSNQPQHF
TGTGCCAGCAGTCACACCGGAGGAGATAGCAATCAGCCCCAGCATTTT
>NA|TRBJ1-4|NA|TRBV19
CASKRGWDNEKLFF
TGTGCCAGTAAGCGGGGTTGGGATAATGAAAAACTGTTTTTT